This T cell receptor beta chain emerged from a study of T-cell reconstitution after alpha-beta-depleted transplantation in children. Of note for this clonotype: The antigen remains unidentified.

Construction of the TCRbeta library involved unique molecular identifiers. A single record per CDR3 protein comes from TCRdb applying MiXCR to the PCR reads. The sample gives around 960,000 distinct CDR3 sequences, 25% to 35% of which show up once; roughly 30% is in the top ten. Study results and caveats: A year had passed since transplant, and T-cell counts and diversity by then came mostly from newly produced T cells. TCRbeta diversity was high at day 60 in some patients (a result of surviving recipient T cells and thymic progenitors). Expanded graft clones numbering several hundred reportedly gave rise to alpha-beta T cells about two months after transplant.

The sequence derives from a boy under two years old who had a stem cell transplant for SCID, so the T cells may come from the graft donor. The sample here was PBMCs, mostly from graft donor cells, taken 360 days after TCRalphabeta/CD19-depleted stem cell transplant.

CDR3 loop: CSAPGQAADTQYF. For the CDR3, the DNA is TGCAGCGCCCCGGGACAGGCCGCAGATACGCAGTATTTT. The chain couples TRBV29-1 to TRBJ2-3; 8 nucleotides line up with TRBD1. The germline V gene has CDR1 SQVTM and CDR2 ANQGSEA. The CDR3 is 13 residues long. With 7 bases clipped from V and 4 bases from J, the junction kept 7 bases outside the gene matches.